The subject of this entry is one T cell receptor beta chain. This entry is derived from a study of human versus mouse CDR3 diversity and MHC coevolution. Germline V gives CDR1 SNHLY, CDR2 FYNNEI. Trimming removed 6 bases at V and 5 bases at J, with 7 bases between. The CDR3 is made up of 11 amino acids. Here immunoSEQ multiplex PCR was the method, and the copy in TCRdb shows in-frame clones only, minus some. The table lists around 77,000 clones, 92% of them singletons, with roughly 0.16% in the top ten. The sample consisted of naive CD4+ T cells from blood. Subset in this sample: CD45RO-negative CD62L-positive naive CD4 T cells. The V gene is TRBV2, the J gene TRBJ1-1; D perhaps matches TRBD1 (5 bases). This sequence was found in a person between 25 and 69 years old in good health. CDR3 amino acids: CASRPGTEAFF. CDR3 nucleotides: TGTGCCAGCAGGCCAGGGACTGAAGCTTTCTTT.